The subject of this entry is one TCR beta chain. This record comes from a study of blood T cell repertoires in COVID-19. Study at large: Nucleic acid was either cDNA or gDNA, and it came from T cells, B-cell-depleted T cells, or PBMCs.

TCRdb's table, derived via immunoSEQ multiplex PCR, lists solely in-frame clones and lacks some. The table has under 200,000 clones, more than 75% seen once. Before being deemed recovered, Cohort 3 donors had two negative PCRs, clearance, or symptom resolution. Germline loops: CDR1 SGHTA, CDR2 FQGTGA. V lost 1 base and J lost 4; bases outside the gene matches: 14. The CDR3 runs 18 residues. The sequenced sample consisted of PBMCs or T cells enriched from blood (not recorded which). The chain uses TRBV7-3 and TRBJ2-7; 9 bases are shared with TRBD2. The sequence was collected from a woman between 45 and 60 years old who had recovered from COVID-19. CDR3 amino acids: CASSLNLGREGPLYEQYF. The DNA for the CDR3 is TGTGCCAGCAGCTTAAATCTGGGGCGGGAGGGCCCGTTATACGAGCAGTACTTC.